This TCR beta chain derives from a study of regulatory T cells in long-lasting Graves disease. Study results and limitations: Study of thyroid tissue was not done, with only peripheral blood studied.

Time point noted: persistent/refractory GD, antithyroid drugs over 5 years with positive TRAb. RNA from PBMCs was the source of the TCR library. HTBI primers from iRepertoire and Arm-PCR of CDR3 regions yielded the TCR beta libraries. TCRdb reanalysed the multiplex PCR reads using MiXCR and keeps one entry per CDR3 protein. The data hold around 400,000 distinct CDR3 sequences, with around 22% observed a single time. This CDR3 comprises 15 residues. The V and J ends lost 5 bases and 6 bases, in that order; junction bases with no gene match: 10. This clonotype was seen a single time. The antigen is unknown.

The V call is TRBV12-3 or TRBV12-4, the J call TRBJ2-1, with 7 bases identical to TRBD2. The sequencing used peripheral blood mononuclear cells (PBMCs), collected when the disease was refractory, from a patient treated with antithyroid drugs. This clonotype originated in a female donor with Graves disease. The CDR3 DNA sequence: TGTGCCAGCAGTCTCGGACTAGACGCCTCCAATGAGCAGTTCTTC. It specifies CASSLGLDASNEQFF.